These 24 T cell receptor beta chains share one sample of origin, sequenced in a study of regulatory T cells in long-lasting Graves disease (TCRdb year 2021). Library preparation employed multiplex PCR. For sequencing, an Illumina HiSeq 4000 was employed. iRepertoire HTBI primers and Arm-PCR amplification of CDR3 regions were used to construct TCR beta libraries. TCRdb cleaned the public reads at Q25 with fastp, built clones with MiXCR and kept in-frame beta chains. Each entry is one CDR3 protein sequence, shown with its most common DNA and genes. Present in this sample are about 560,000 distinct CDR3 sequences, roughly a sixth of which were seen just once. The ten largest clones capture 12% of the sample. The time point label of this sample denotes: newly diagnosed GD, antithyroid drugs for less than 3 months. For both TCR sequencing and RNA sequencing, RNA was extracted from PBMCs in TRIzol. This sample was shared with a second study, whose subject was T cells in Graves' hyperthyroidism and ophthalmopathy.

Here the sequenced sample was peripheral blood mononuclear cells (PBMCs), taken at new diagnosis, from a patient treated with antithyroid drugs. These receptor sequences come from a man younger than 30 with Graves disease. Donor details come from another sample of the same person, matched by shared clones.

The chain is built from TRBV4-1 and TRBJ2-1, with TRBD2 matching 7 bases. Looked up from germline, CDR1 is MGHRA and CDR2 is YSYEKL. CDR3 length: 17 residues. V was clipped by 4 bases and J by 7 bases; unmatched bases: 16. The CDR3 nucleotides read TGCGCCAGCAGCCCCCCGCAAGGGACTACCTTAGAAAATGAGCAGTTCTTC. Amino acid sequence: CASSPPQGTTLENEQFF.

The rearrangement uses TRBV30 and TRBJ2-3; tentatively, D is TRBD1 or TRBD2 (5 bases each). CDR3 length: 13 amino acids. Trimming removed 2 bases at V and 6 bases at J, with 12 bases between. The germline CDR1 and CDR2 sequences are GTSNPN and SVGIG (reference sequence). CDR3 in amino acids: CAWSWGSGDTQYF. DNA for the CDR3: TGTGCCTGGAGTTGGGGGAGTGGTGATACGCAGTATTTT.

This clonotype was observed a handful of times. The V and J genes are TRBV6-1 and TRBJ2-3, with D possibly TRBD2 on 5 matching bases. Trimming removed 3 bases at V and 5 bases at J, with 9 bases between. This CDR3 spans 13 amino acids. The germline V gene has CDR1 MNHNS and CDR2 SASEGT. The CDR3 nucleotides are TGTGCCAGCAGTGATGAGGGTAGAGATACGCAGTATTTT. This codes for CASSDEGRDTQYF.

The V and J genes are TRBV7-6 and TRBJ2-7; D possibly corresponds to TRBD2 (6 bases). CDR1 is SGHVS, CDR2 FNYEAQ, per germline. The CDR3 sequence is 14 residues long. The germline V and J ends were trimmed by 0 bases and 5 bases, with 11 bases remaining between them. CDR3 DNA: TGTGCCAGCAGCTTAGCGTGGACTACTGACGAGCAGTACTTC. Protein: CASSLAWTTDEQYF.

The V call is TRBV2, the J call TRBJ1-6, with D hard to call. Germline V gene lookup returns CDR1 SNHLY and CDR2 FYNNEI. This CDR3 is 11 amino acids long. V was clipped by 4 bases and J by 15 bases, with 10 bases between them. The CDR3 reads CASSVMGFLHF. The CDR3 coding sequence is TGTGCCAGCAGTGTGATGGGGTTCCTCCACTTT. Complete variable domain (other parts from reference TRBV2 and TRBJ1-6): EPEVTQTPSHQVTQMGQEVILRCVPISNHLYFYWYRQILGQKVEFLVSFYNNEISEKSEIFDDQFSVERPDGSNFTLKIRSTKLEDSAMYFCASSVMGFLHFGNGTRLTVT.

About this clonotype itself: A far larger clone is off by one base, so a read error is likely. The CDR3, as DNA: TGTGCCAGCAGCTTAGCCGGAGCTAGCACAGGTACGCAGTATTTT. Its translation: CASSLAGASTGTQYF. V and J are TRBV7-9 and TRBJ2-3; D is possibly TRBD1 or TRBD2 (5 bases each). CDR1 and CDR2 from the germline V gene are SEHNR and FQNEAQ (reference sequence). This CDR3 has 15 residues.

This clonotype has just a few counts. The chain links TRBV7-2 to TRBJ1-1; D gene ambiguous. Trimming left V 1 base short and J 0 bases short, with 9 bases between. The CDR3 extends over 15 amino acids. Germline V gives CDR1 SGHTA, CDR2 FQGNSA. The CDR3 loop reads CASSLVVEMNTEAFF. CDR3 nucleotides: TGTGCCAGCAGCTTAGTGGTCGAAATGAACACTGAAGCTTTCTTT. Full variable domain (rest looked up from reference TRBV7-2 and TRBJ1-1): GAGVSQSPSNKVTEKGKDVELRCDPISGHTALYWYRQSLGQGLEFLIYFQGNSAPDKSGLPSDRFSAERTGGSVSTLTIQRTQQEDSAVYLCASSLVVEMNTEAFFGQGTRLTVV.

This clonotype was detected ten times or more. This clone may be a read error of a much larger clone one base away. The rearrangement uses TRBV7-3 and TRBJ2-7; no clear D. The CDR3 sequence is 13 residues long. V was cut by 3 bases and J by 3 bases, with 9 bases left in between. Germline values: CDR1 SGHTA, CDR2 FQGTGA. This CDR3 is CASSLGWGYEQYF. DNA of the CDR3: TGTGCCAGCAGCTTGGGGTGGGGCTACGAGCAGTACTTC.

This clonotype was seen many times. The V and J genes are TRBV25-1 and TRBJ2-7, with D maybe TRBD1 (7 bases). Germline assignment: CDR1 MGHDK and CDR2 SYGVNS. V lost 0 bases and J 0 bases, leaving 24 bases between the germline ends. The CDR3 consists of 20 residues. Here the CDR3 reads CASSEYQTGSGGTLSYEQYF. The DNA for the CDR3 is TGTGCCAGCAGTGAATATCAGACAGGGTCGGGCGGGACTCTCTCCTACGAGCAGTACTTC.

This rearrangement joins TRBV3-1 to TRBJ2-7; 9 bases line up with TRBD2. The junction had 6 bases not matched to a gene; V was cut back by 2 bases and J by 4 bases. This CDR3 region has 15 residues. Per the germline V gene, CDR1 is LGHDT and CDR2 is YNNKEL (reference sequence). The CDR3: CASSQQGLAQYEQYF. The CDR3 bases are TGTGCCAGCAGCCAACAGGGACTAGCCCAGTACGAGCAGTACTTC.

The V gene is TRBV15, the J gene TRBJ2-5; D gene ambiguous. The germline V gene encodes CDR1 LNHNV and CDR2 YYDKDF (reference sequence). The CDR3 is 15 residues long. Trimming took off 0 bases at V and 1 base at J, with 9 bases between the two ends. CDR3 loop: CATSRDGQIQETQYF. CDR3 coding DNA: TGTGCCACCAGCAGAGATGGGCAGATCCAAGAGACCCAGTACTTC.

Many counts were recorded for this clonotype. The chain is built from TRBV6-1 and TRBJ2-6, with TRBD1 identical over 7 bases. There are 17 residues in the CDR3. The germline CDR1 and CDR2 sequences are MNHNS and SASEGT. Trimming cost V 7 bases and J 2 bases; bases outside gene matches: 11. The CDR3 DNA sequence: TGTGCCAGCACCCAAACACCCGACAGGGCTGGGGCCAACGTCCTGACTTTC. Translating gives CASTQTPDRAGANVLTF.

This clonotype was seen repeatedly, ten times or more. The rearrangement joins TRBV5-1 to TRBJ2-3, with D possibly TRBD1 on 6 matching bases. V lost 5 bases to trimming and J lost 4 bases, with 17 bases between them. The germline CDR1 and CDR2 sequences are SGHRS and YFSETQ. The CDR3 spans 15 residues. DNA of the CDR3: TGCGCCAGCAGGCCCACAGGGAGTGCCGCAGATACGCAGTATTTT. Translation gives CASRPTGSAADTQYF.

This clonotype appeared many times. The chain has TRBV11-1 and TRBJ2-1; 7 bases are shared with TRBD2. Germline loops: CDR1 SGHAT, CDR2 FQDESV (reference sequence). The J segment lost 0 bases and the V segment lost 7 bases, leaving 3 bases of the junction unmatched. CDR3 length equals 14 residues. The CDR3, as DNA: TGTGCCAGCACCTCGGGGGGCTCCTACAATGAGCAGTTCTTC. It translates to CASTSGGSYNEQFF. The entire variable domain, with the rest obtained from reference TRBV11-1 and TRBJ2-1, is as follows: EAEVAQSPRYKITEKSQAVAFWCDPISGHATLYWYRQILGQGPELLVQFQDESVVDDSQLPKDRFSAERLKGVDSTLKIQPAELGDSAMYLCASTSGGSYNEQFFGPGTRLTVL.

In this sample, this clonotype turned up a few times. The CDR3 protein is CASSEGRGLFQPQHF. The CDR3 nucleotides are TGTGCCAGCAGTGAGGGCAGGGGGCTCTTTCAGCCCCAGCATTTT. The chain uses TRBV6-1 and TRBJ1-5; 8 bases line up with TRBD1. This CDR3 contains 15 residues. Looked up from germline, CDR1 is MNHNS and CDR2 is SASEGT. V gave up 3 bases and J gave up 6 bases; unmatched junction bases: 7.

This chain links TRBV9 with TRBJ2-2, with 13 bases fitting TRBD2. With V trimmed by 2 bases and J by 1 base, 2 bases remained unmatched. CDR1 and CDR2 (germline): SGDLS, YYNGEE. This CDR3 has 17 amino acids. CDR3 coding DNA: TGTGCCAGCAGCGTCCGGACTAGCGGGAGGAACACCGGGGAGCTGTTTTTT. Protein sequence: CASSVRTSGRNTGELFF.

There are many counts of this clonotype. This chain links TRBV27 with TRBJ1-1; D not certain. Trimming took off 5 bases at V and 7 bases at J, with 17 bases between the two ends. The CDR3 has 14 residues. The V gene's germline CDR1 is MNHEY and CDR2 SMNVEV (reference sequence). In DNA, the CDR3 is TGTGCCAGCAGTAAAGGCGGGCCCACCAGTGAAGCTTTCTTT. Translation: CASSKGGPTSEAFF.

This clonotype was counted many times. The CDR3 region is CASSFGAYEQYF. CDR3 coding DNA: TGTGCCAGCAGCTTCGGCGCCTACGAGCAGTACTTC. The chain joins TRBV11-2 to TRBJ2-7; D is unresolved. Trimming stripped 3 bases from V and 2 bases from J, with 5 bases between. CDR3 size: 12 residues. In germline, CDR1 is SGHAT, CDR2 FQNNGV. Drawing the rest from reference TRBV11-2 and TRBJ2-7, the complete variable domain is EAGVAQSPRYKIIEKRQSVAFWCNPISGHATLYWYQQILGQGPKLLIQFQNNGVVDDSQLPKDRFSAERLKGVDSTLKIQPAKLEDSAVYLCASSFGAYEQYFGPGTRLTVT.

V is TRBV4-2 and J is TRBJ2-7, with D possibly TRBD2 on 5 matching bases. Trimming stripped 1 base from V and 1 base from J, with 11 bases between. CDR1 and CDR2 (germline): LGHNA, YNFKEQ. This CDR3 region has 15 residues. CDR3: CASSQVESGSYEQYF. The CDR3 DNA reads TGTGCCAGCAGCCAAGTTGAGAGCGGTTCCTACGAGCAGTACTTC.

The chain has TRBV9 and TRBJ1-2; a possible D gene is TRBD1 (5 bases). CDR1 is SGDLS, CDR2 YYNGEE, per germline. With 0 bases removed from V and 5 bases from J, the gap between germline ends came to 11 bases. The CDR3 covers 14 residues. As DNA, the CDR3 is TGTGCCAGCAGCGTAGAGTCAGGGAGTTATGGCTACACCTTC. Translation gives CASSVESGSYGYTF.

V gene TRBV20-1 combines with J gene TRBJ2-5; TRBD2 might be the D (6 bases). CDR3 length equals 15 residues. The V and J ends lost 2 bases and 5 bases respectively, with 18 bases between them. Germline V gene lookup returns CDR1 DFQATT and CDR2 SNEGSKA (reference sequence). CDR3 DNA: TGCAGTGCTAGAATCCCTGGGCGGGATGGGGAGACCCAGTACTTC. This codes for CSARIPGRDGETQYF.

At least ten counts were recorded for this clonotype. The chain couples TRBV2 to TRBJ2-1, with 7 bases aligning to TRBD2. CDR1 and CDR2 from the germline V gene are SNHLY and FYNNEI. The CDR3 has 15 amino acids. The V gene end was trimmed by 5 bases and the J gene end by 0 bases; junction bases not matched to a gene: 4. CDR3 coding DNA: TGTGCCAGCAGTCTCTCTAGCGGCTCCTACAATGAGCAGTTCTTC. Translating gives CASSLSSGSYNEQFF.

This clonotype has at least ten counts. The chain links TRBV18 to TRBJ2-5, with D hard to call. Germline CDR1 reads KGHSH; CDR2 reads LQKENI. V was trimmed by 0 bases and J by 5 bases, leaving 4 bases between them. The CDR3 spans 12 residues. The CDR3 sequence: CASSPPFETQYF. The CDR3 coding sequence is TGTGCCAGCTCACCACCGTTTGAGACCCAGTACTTC.

Details on this clonotype: Given a much more abundant clone one base away, this may be a read error. The chain joins TRBV29-1 to TRBJ2-5; TRBD2 might be the D (6 bases). CDR1 and CDR2 from the germline V gene are SQVTM and ANQGSEA. CDR3 length equals 19 residues. Trimming took off 0 bases at V and 5 bases at J, with 28 bases between the two ends. The CDR3 nucleotides read TGCAGCGTTGAAGATGCGTTGGGGCTAGTGGGAGGCAGGCTGGAGACCCAGTACTTC. Protein: CSVEDALGLVGGRLETQYF.